This T cell receptor beta chain is from a study of blood T cells in healthy people across ages (dated by TCRdb to between 2015 and 2016). Study-level background: In model experiments, template switching captured about one uniquely barcoded TCR beta cDNA molecule for every two T cells. The donors were divided into four age groups: young (average roughly 15 years), middle-aged (approximately 39), aged (around 59) and long-lived (approximately 74). Using deep sequencing normalized with unique cDNA molecular identifiers, the study measured how TCR beta repertoire diversity changes with age. For two donors (one aged 18 to 30 and one aged 80 or older), the study analyzed two additional independent replicas of 1 million unique cDNA reads from the same blood draw. To avoid experimental bias, donors of different ages were spread randomly across the sequencing lanes. The research as a whole found: Since profiling was done on bulk unsorted PBMCs, naive and antigen-experienced compartments could not be conclusively compared. A strong correlation was found between observed TCR beta diversity and the percentage of naive T cells measured by flow cytometry. The CMV infection status of donors was not known, potentially confounding age-related changes in expanded clonotypes. Estimates of total diversity based on one million sequenced T cells were regarded as lower bounds and as underestimates. Observed TCR beta diversity per million T cells fell roughly linearly with age, and a significant reduction was already apparent by age approximately 40. Compared with the aged group, more naive CD4+ T cells, fewer expanded clones and increased TCR diversity were shown by the long-lived group, suggesting age selection.

The trim is 1 base for V and 14 bases for J, with a gap of 12 bases between the germline ends. The germline V gene sets CDR1 to SGHTA and CDR2 to FQGNSA. The CDR3 holds 12 amino acids from the cysteine to the phenylalanine. Of the read, only the CDR3 DNA is kept; its 36 bases are in frame from base 1. Regarding this clonotype: Its antigen has not been determined. Nothing much larger sits one base from this clone, and base qualities are not available.

Preparation of the library involved 5' RACE. Sequenced using an Illumina HiSeq 2500. A second PCR of roughly 6 to 11 cycles was performed with a sample-barcoded 5' primer and a J-beta primer mix. A unique molecular identifier was introduced onto each TCR beta cDNA molecule by a template-switch 5' adaptor carrying 12 random nucleotides. Each sample yielded at least 2.5 million CDR3-containing paired-end reads. First-strand cDNA was synthesized from all RNA with the Mint cDNA synthesis kit, primed by a TRBC-specific oligonucleotide. After uracil-DNA glycosylase treatment, a first 18-cycle PCR used universal primers M1SS and BC2_uni_R on all cDNA. In the authors' own workflow: Each sample was normalized by randomly selecting 1 million high-quality reads, each carrying a distinct molecular identifier. Reads with shared molecular identifiers were discarded instead of being binned into consensus sequences. MiTCR, with a Q25 quality threshold and the strictest error-elimination algorithm, was used for CDR3 identification, clonotype clustering and error correction. A nonparametric unseen species model using Euler transformation provided a lower-bound estimate of total TCR beta diversity. TCRdb ran its own pipeline on the public reads, namely fastp trimming at Q25 and MiXCR clone calling, and kept in-frame beta chains. Each CDR3 protein appears once, grouped with its most common genes and DNA. The V and J calls follow TCRdb's processing rather than the paper's. Present in this sample are about 1,400,000 distinct CDR3 sequences, 40% to 50% of which were seen just once. Roughly 7.7% of the sample goes to the ten largest clones.

The donors were roughly 39 Caucasian individuals from Russia, aged about 6 to 100 years, who were systemically healthy. Around 9.9 milliliters of peripheral blood were collected from each donor into EDTA-treated Vacutainer tubes. Ficoll-Paque density-gradient centrifugation was used to isolate PBMCs, with at least 6.5 million per sample. Total RNA, at least 6 micrograms per sample, was extracted from PBMCs with Trizol reagent. Naive CD45RAhigh/CD27high T cell percentages were measured by flow cytometry on a PBMC aliquot from every donor. The clonotype originates from a woman between 18 and 29 years old in good health. The sequence links TRBV7-2 to TRBJ2-1; the D segment cannot be called with confidence. Sequenced material: blood. The CDR3 region: CASSLVAPSKFF. The nucleotide sequence reads as follows: TGTGCCAGCAGCTTAGTGGCGCCCTCGAAGTTCTTC.